One and the same sample provided the 32 T cell receptor beta chains below, sequenced in a study of regulatory T cells in long-lasting Graves disease. Through Arm-PCR of CDR3 regions and iRepertoire HTBI primers, TCR beta libraries were built. Each CDR3 protein is one row after TCRdb ran MiXCR on the multiplex PCR reads. Among approximately 540,000 distinct CDR3 sequences, around 13% were seen once, and the ten largest hold about 8.9%. Time point in this sample: newly diagnosed GD, antithyroid drugs for less than 3 months. TCR sequences were obtained from RNA taken from PBMCs. The same data also contributed to another study, on T cells in Graves' hyperthyroidism and ophthalmopathy.

Source: peripheral blood mononuclear cells (PBMCs), taken at new diagnosis, from a patient treated with antithyroid drugs. These receptor sequences come from a woman aged 25 to 39 with Graves disease.

The chain links TRBV15 to TRBJ1-5, with D unresolved. Germline V CDR1 and CDR2: LNHNV, YYDKDF (reference sequence). Between the trimmed V and J ends, which lost 8 bases and 8 bases, there was a span of 13 bases. The CDR3 is made up of 12 amino acids. DNA of the CDR3: TGTGCCACCTGTAAATTCGGTAAGCCCCAGCATTTT. It specifies CATCKFGKPQHF.

At least ten counts were recorded for this clonotype. The rearrangement links TRBV20-1 to TRBJ1-6; D unresolved. V was shortened by 3 bases and J by 8 bases, with 8 bases between the two germline ends. CDR1 is DFQATT, CDR2 SNEGSKA, per germline (reference sequence). The CDR3 loop spans 12 amino acids. The CDR3 DNA sequence: TGCAGTGCTAGCTCGGAGCATTCACCCCTCCACTTT. The encoded protein is CSASSEHSPLHF.

This clonotype showed up many times. This rearrangement joins TRBV28 to TRBJ1-2; 7 nucleotides match TRBD1. The J segment lost 5 bases and the V segment lost 6 bases, leaving 12 bases of the junction unmatched. Germline V lookup: CDR1 MDHEN, CDR2 SYDVKM. The CDR3 runs 15 residues. CDR3 sequence (DNA): TGTGCCAGCAGCTTCCTACAGGGGACGGTTTATGGCTACACCTTC. As protein: CASSFLQGTVYGYTF.

This clonotype was found many times. The rearrangement uses TRBV27 and TRBJ2-3; 12 bases align to TRBD2. V lost 4 bases, J lost 5 bases, and 7 bases stayed unmatched. This CDR3 region has 16 residues. Looked up from germline, CDR1 is MNHEY and CDR2 is SMNVEV (reference sequence). In DNA form, the CDR3 reads TGTGCCAGCAGTTCTCTAGCGGGAGGGCCGGGAGATACGCAGTATTTT. The encoded protein is CASSSLAGGPGDTQYF.

This clonotype was picked up many times. The genes are TRBV2 and TRBJ1-2; 9 bases agree with TRBD1. Unmatched junction bases numbered 3, after V lost 5 bases and J lost 2 bases. Germline values: CDR1 SNHLY, CDR2 FYNNEI. The length of the CDR3 is 14 residues. This chain's CDR3 is CASSRDRENYGYTF. For the CDR3, the DNA is TGTGCCAGCAGTAGGGACAGGGAAAACTATGGCTACACCTTC. The entire variable domain, with the rest obtained from reference TRBV2 and TRBJ1-2, is as follows: EPEVTQTPSHQVTQMGQEVILRCVPISNHLYFYWYRQILGQKVEFLVSFYNNEISEKSEIFDDQFSVERPDGSNFTLKIRSTKLEDSAMYFCASSRDRENYGYTFGSGTRLTVV.

This clonotype was picked up many times. The chain combines TRBV30 with TRBJ2-3, with TRBD2 as a possible D gene (5 bases). CDR3 length: 11 residues. The V end lost 3 bases, the J end lost 8 bases, and 9 bases lay between the germline ends. From germline, CDR1 is GTSNPN and CDR2 SVGIG (reference sequence). CDR3 amino acids: CAWRQGSTQYF. CDR3 nucleotide sequence: TGTGCCTGGAGGCAAGGGAGTACGCAGTATTTT.

In this sample, this clonotype turned up many times. The chain recombines TRBV2 with TRBJ1-5; D is unclear. CDR1 and CDR2 from the germline V gene are SNHLY and FYNNEI. V was pared by 4 bases and J by 0 bases, with 7 bases between. The CDR3 totals 14 residues. Here the CDR3 DNA reads TGTGCCAGCAGTGGCGTTGATAGCAATCAGCCCCAGCATTTT. As protein: CASSGVDSNQPQHF.

The rearrangement links TRBV20-1 to TRBJ1-2; D uncertain. This CDR3 is 12 amino acids long. V was trimmed by 6 bases and J by 3 bases, leaving 11 bases between them. Germline V CDR1 and CDR2: DFQATT, SNEGSKA (reference sequence). The CDR3 is CSAARQDYGYTF. Here the CDR3 DNA reads TGCAGTGCCGCTCGACAAGACTATGGCTACACCTTC.

The chain is built from TRBV6-1 and TRBJ2-1; D may be TRBD2 (5 bases). Trimming cost V 7 bases and J 2 bases, with 15 bases left between them. Per the germline V gene, CDR1 is MNHNS and CDR2 is SASEGT. This CDR3 has 15 residues. The CDR3 DNA is TGTGCCAGCAACCCGAGCGGAACAGCCTACAATGAGCAGTTCTTC. Protein sequence: CASNPSGTAYNEQFF.

V is TRBV7-9 and J is TRBJ1-4, with TRBD1 matching 9 bases. V was pared by 1 base and J by 7 bases, with 4 bases of the junction left unmatched. The CDR3 sequence is 15 residues long. Germline V gives CDR1 SEHNR, CDR2 FQNEAQ (reference sequence). The CDR3 protein is CASSLGQGDFEKLFF. The DNA for the CDR3 is TGTGCCAGCAGCTTAGGACAGGGGGATTTTGAAAAACTGTTTTTT. The variable domain in full, completed from reference TRBV7-9 and TRBJ1-4, reads DTGVSQNPRHKITKRGQNVTFRCDPISEHNRLYWYRQTLGQGPEFLTYFQNEAQLEKSRLLSDRFSAERPKGSFSTLEIQRTEQGDSAMYLCASSLGQGDFEKLFFGSGTQLSVL.

This clonotype was recorded at least ten times. The rearrangement joins TRBV9 to TRBJ1-1; D gene ambiguous. Germline values: CDR1 SGDLS, CDR2 YYNGEE. This CDR3 has 14 amino acids. The V and J ends lost 0 bases and 5 bases respectively, with 11 bases between them. The CDR3 region has the DNA TGTGCCAGCAGCGTAGGGCCGGGGTTGACTGAAGCTTTCTTT. This translates into CASSVGPGLTEAFF.

The sample holds many counts of this clonotype. This chain links TRBV27 with TRBJ1-1; TRBD1 matches 9 bases. The germline V gene has CDR1 MNHEY and CDR2 SMNVEV (reference sequence). There are 13 residues in the CDR3. Unmatched junction bases numbered 6, after V lost 2 bases and J lost 11 bases. CDR3 sequence (DNA): TGTGCCAGCAGTTTAACGGGACAGGGTAGCGCTTTCTTT. It codes for CASSLTGQGSAFF.

This clonotype appeared many times. The chain is built from TRBV28 and TRBJ2-1, with 9 bases aligning to TRBD2. Germline-derived CDR1 and CDR2 are MDHEN and SYDVKM. This CDR3 has 16 residues. V gave up 4 bases and J gave up 0 bases; unmatched junction bases: 4. CDR3 DNA: TGTGCCAGCAGTTCTTATAGCGGGAGCTCCTACAATGAGCAGTTCTTC. It encodes CASSSYSGSSYNEQFF.

This rearrangement joins TRBV20-1 to TRBJ2-1, with TRBD2 matching over 7 bases. CDR3 size: 12 residues. V was clipped by 1 base and J by 9 bases; unmatched bases: 3. Germline assignment: CDR1 DFQATT and CDR2 SNEGSKA (reference sequence). CDR3 amino acids: CSARGGGGEQFF. DNA for the CDR3: TGCAGTGCTAGAGGGGGGGGGGGTGAGCAGTTCTTC.

The chain joins TRBV9 to TRBJ2-1; the D gene is possibly TRBD2 (6 bases). This CDR3 is built from 16 residues. Germline-derived CDR1 and CDR2 are SGDLS and YYNGEE. Trimming removed 4 bases from V and 1 base from J, with 15 bases in between. CDR3 loop: CASSPRGTGSYNEQFF. CDR3 nucleotide sequence: TGTGCCAGCAGCCCCCGGGGGACTGGGTCCTACAATGAGCAGTTCTTC. The entire variable domain, with the rest obtained from reference TRBV9 and TRBJ2-1, is as follows: DSGVTQTPKHLITATGQRVTLRCSPRSGDLSVYWYQQSLDQGLQFLIQYYNGEERAKGNILERFSAQQFPDLHSELNLSSLELGDSALYFCASSPRGTGSYNEQFFGPGTRLTVL.

This clonotype was picked up many times. The chain is built from TRBV5-8 and TRBJ1-5; 7 nucleotides agree with TRBD1. The CDR3 has 15 amino acids. J was trimmed by 7 bases and V by 1 base; bases with no gene match: 8. The V gene's germline CDR1 is SGHTS and CDR2 YDEGEE. CDR3 nucleotides: TGTGCCAGCAGCTTGTGGGGCAGGGGGGAACAGCCCCAGCATTTT. As protein: CASSLWGRGEQPQHF.

This clonotype has more than one count but fewer than ten. The chain recombines TRBV6-1 with TRBJ2-7, with TRBD1 matching 7 bases. The CDR3 is 13 amino acids. The junction had 6 bases not matched to a gene; V was cut back by 5 bases and J by 5 bases. Germline V CDR1 and CDR2: MNHNS, SASEGT. The CDR3: CASSPNQGDEQYF. The CDR3 DNA follows: TGTGCCAGCAGTCCAAATCAGGGGGACGAGCAGTACTTC.

This clonotype came up a few times. The J gene is TRBJ2-1, the V gene TRBV7-9, with 9 bases that match TRBD2. The CDR3 sequence is 15 residues long. Per germline, CDR1 SEHNR and CDR2 FQNEAQ (reference sequence). V was pared by 5 bases and J by 6 bases, with 8 bases of the junction left unmatched. The CDR3 spells CASSPPGLATNEQFF. The CDR3 DNA sequence: TGTGCCAGCAGCCCCCCGGGACTAGCTACCAATGAGCAGTTCTTC.

With regard to this clonotype: Possible read error: a much larger clone is one base away. The chain combines TRBV19 with TRBJ2-3; 7 bases match TRBD2. This CDR3 region has 18 residues. J gave up 0 bases and V 6 bases, and 15 bases lay outside the gene matches. Per the germline V gene, CDR1 is LNHDA and CDR2 is SQIVND (reference sequence). CDR3: CASRLGREAPASTDTQYF. The CDR3 bases are TGTGCCAGTAGACTAGGCCGGGAGGCTCCCGCTAGCACAGATACGCAGTATTTT.

This clonotype turned up a few times. The chain couples TRBV20-1 to TRBJ2-1; possible D gene TRBD2, 6 bases. V lost 4 bases and J lost 7, with 20 bases in between. CDR1 and CDR2 from the germline V gene are DFQATT and SNEGSKA (reference sequence). The CDR3 has 15 amino acids. DNA for the CDR3: TGCAGTGCTACCAGCAGGCGGGGAGGTGGTAATGAGCAGTTCTTC. Translating gives CSATSRRGGGNEQFF.

Many counts were recorded for this clonotype. DNA of the CDR3: TGTGCCAGTAGTATAGATCTACCGAGCGCGTCCTACGAGCAGTACTTC. It translates to CASSIDLPSASYEQYF. The V gene is TRBV19, the J gene TRBJ2-7; no reliable D call. Germline V gene lookup returns CDR1 LNHDA and CDR2 SQIVND (reference sequence). Deletions cut 0 bases from V and 1 base from J, with 13 bases between. The CDR3 runs to 16 residues.

In this sample, this clonotype turned up many times. The V call is TRBV15, the J call TRBJ2-7; TRBD1 is a possible D gene (6 bases). This CDR3 is built from 13 residues. The ends were cut back, 7 bases at V and 5 bases at J, with 15 bases in the middle. CDR1 is LNHNV, CDR2 YYDKDF, per germline (reference sequence). The CDR3 DNA is TGTGCCACCAAGGGGGACGTGATGGACGAGCAGTACTTC. Encoded protein: CATKGDVMDEQYF.

V usage is TRBV2 and J usage is TRBJ2-5; D gene unclear. This CDR3 is built from 13 residues. Germline CDR1 is SNHLY and CDR2 is FYNNEI. Trimming stripped 4 bases from V and 1 base from J, with 7 bases between. The CDR3 nucleotides read TGTGCCAGCAGTGGGACGGTCCAAGAGACCCAGTACTTC. This sequence encodes CASSGTVQETQYF.

This clonotype was seen at least ten times. This chain connects TRBV3-1 to TRBJ2-7; TRBD1 might be the D (6 bases). The germline V gene encodes CDR1 LGHDT and CDR2 YNNKEL (reference sequence). V lost 2 bases and J lost 0, with 8 bases in between. There are 14 residues in the CDR3. The CDR3 DNA reads as TGTGCCAGCAGCCAAAGGGGGACCTCCTACGAGCAGTACTTC. This gives the protein CASSQRGTSYEQYF.

V usage is TRBV4-1 and J usage is TRBJ2-6, with D possibly matching TRBD1 (5 bases). Germline values: CDR1 MGHRA, CDR2 YSYEKL. The V gene lost 0 bases and the J gene lost 0 bases, with 6 bases spanning the gap. The CDR3 runs 16 residues. The CDR3 sequence is CASSQDQGSGANVLTF. CDR3 in DNA: TGCGCCAGCAGCCAAGATCAGGGCTCTGGGGCCAACGTCCTGACTTTC.

This clonotype has at least ten counts. V gene TRBV6-1 combines with J gene TRBJ1-1; tentatively, D is TRBD1 (5 bases). This CDR3 has 13 residues. V lost 6 bases and J lost 3, with 11 bases in between. Germline V CDR1 and CDR2: MNHNS, SASEGT. CDR3 bases: TGTGCCAGCAGCACCGACAGTTACACTGAAGCTTTCTTT. Its translation is CASSTDSYTEAFF.

This clonotype occurred many times. The chain uses TRBV29-1 and TRBJ2-7, with 8 nucleotides matching TRBD1. Germline loops: CDR1 SQVTM, CDR2 ANQGSEA. The CDR3 sequence is 13 residues long. J lost 0 bases, V lost 4 bases, and 2 bases had no gene match. CDR3 region: CSVGQGTSYEQYF. The CDR3 DNA is TGCAGCGTTGGACAGGGGACCTCCTACGAGCAGTACTTC.

The V gene is TRBV15, the J gene TRBJ1-2; D is unclear. V shed 0 bases and J shed 2 bases, with 10 bases lying between them. CDR1 is LNHNV, CDR2 YYDKDF, per germline (reference sequence). The length of the CDR3 is 15 residues. The CDR3: CATSRESGGNYGYTF. CDR3 bases: TGTGCCACCAGCAGAGAATCTGGCGGAAACTATGGCTACACCTTC.

This clonotype was seen many times. J is TRBJ2-7 and V is TRBV2, with 8 bases that match TRBD1. Germline CDR1 and CDR2: SNHLY and FYNNEI. The CDR3 is 14 residues long. V gave up 8 bases and J gave up 6 bases; unmatched junction bases: 12. CDR3 sequence: CASYPTGAGSEQYF. CDR3 nucleotide sequence: TGTGCCAGCTATCCGACAGGGGCCGGATCCGAGCAGTACTTC. Supplemented by reference TRBV2 and TRBJ2-7, the full variable domain reads EPEVTQTPSHQVTQMGQEVILRCVPISNHLYFYWYRQILGQKVEFLVSFYNNEISEKSEIFDDQFSVERPDGSNFTLKIRSTKLEDSAMYFCASYPTGAGSEQYFGPGTRLTVT.

This clonotype was picked up many times. The chain carries TRBV11-2 and TRBJ2-5; D tentatively fits TRBD1 or TRBD2 (5 bases each). V was pared by 4 bases and J by 4 bases, with 22 bases between. The germline V gene has CDR1 SGHAT and CDR2 FQNNGV. The CDR3 length is 17 residues. Here the CDR3 DNA reads TGTGCCAGCAGCTCCCTTGTCCGTGACGGGACGCGAGAGACCCAGTACTTC. Protein sequence: CASSSLVRDGTRETQYF.

This clonotype has just a few counts. The chain couples TRBV20-1 to TRBJ2-7; tentatively, D is TRBD1 or TRBD2 (5 bases each). V gave up 4 bases and J gave up 3 bases, with 16 bases separating them. Germline CDR1 reads DFQATT; CDR2 reads SNEGSKA (reference sequence). The CDR3 sequence is 14 residues long. The CDR3 DNA follows: TGCAGTGCTATCGGGGACCAGGGATACTACGAGCAGTACTTC. It is translated as CSAIGDQGYYEQYF.

This clonotype was recorded at least ten times. V is TRBV13 and J is TRBJ1-1, with D perhaps TRBD1 (5 bases). The CDR3 loop spans 13 amino acids. V lost 5 bases and J 11 bases, leaving 18 bases between the germline ends. Germline V gene data show CDR1 as PRHDT and CDR2 as FYEKMQ (reference sequence). The CDR3, as DNA: TGTGCCAGCAGCCAACCGGGGCCGAGGGCGGCTTTCTTT. This sequence encodes CASSQPGPRAAFF.